This T cell receptor (beta chain) emerged from a study of cytomegalovirus exposure and HLA in healthy donors. The overall study: Roughly 170 million T cells yielded approximately 110 million unique TCR beta sequences in earlier analysis. Study results and caveats: Later analysis associated a missense DCLRE1C variant with TCR beta V- and J-gene trimming. CMV antigen specificity of a few CMV-associated chains was confirmed in vitro. In most subjects, TCR beta sequences reportedly gave accurate predictions of HLA-A and HLA-B alleles.

Trimming cost V 6 bases and J 7 bases, with 15 bases left between them. There are 12 residues in the CDR3. CDR1 and CDR2 from the germline V gene are SQVTM and ANQGSEA. A note on this clone: As yet, its antigen is unknown.

PCR involved 60 Vbeta and 13 Jbeta primers. Here immunoSEQ multiplex PCR was the method, and the copy in TCRdb shows in-frame clones only, minus some. The table records nearly 110,000 clones, approximately 82% of them present only once. This receptor was obtained from a man aged 40-50 years in good health and CMV-seronegative. The sequencing input was PBMCs. The gene calls are TRBV29-1 and TRBJ1-2; D may be TRBD1 (5 bases). The CDR3 region is CSVFVGVGGYTF. The CDR3 coding sequence is TGCAGCGTATTTGTAGGGGTGGGTGGCTACACCTTC.